This is a list of T cell receptor beta chains from one sample in a study of cytomegalovirus exposure and HLA in healthy donors. TCRdb keeps only in-frame clones here, not all; method: immunoSEQ multiplex PCR. This sample has 160,000 or so clones; roughly 76% occur once, and the top ten carry over 1.1%. Sequencing was carried out using PBMCs. These receptors originate from a man aged 60-69 years in good health and CMV-seronegative. The CDR3 runs from the conserved cysteine through the conserved F or W. A D gene is named only where the DNA matches it firmly. Expanded clones get a size class; other rows say once, few or many, or leave the size out.

J,size,D,V,DNA,CDR3
TRBJ2-1,few,.,TRBV27,TGTGCCAGCAGTTTTACTCCGGGTAGGGGGAACAATGAGCAGTTCTTC,CASSFTPGRGNNEQFF
TRBJ2-2,.,.,TRBV27,TGTGCCAGCAGTTTAGCGGGCCCGGACACCGGGGAGCTGTTTTTT,CASSLAGPDTGELFF
TRBJ2-5,.,TRBD1,TRBV25-1,TGTGCCAGCAGTGGGCAGGGGGCCGGGCAAGAGACCCAGTACTTC,CASSGQGAGQETQYF
TRBJ2-1,.,.,TRBV30,TGTGCCTGGAGTGGGGGAACGGGAAGCTCCTACAATGAGCAGTTCTTC,CAWSGGTGSSYNEQFF
TRBJ1-1,.,.,TRBV7-2,TGTGCCAGCAGCTTAGCCGTCGAGGGCTCAGGTGAAGCTTTCTTT,CASSLAVEGSGEAFF
TRBJ2-2,.,.,TRBV6-5,TGTGCCAGCAGTTCGAGACTGACCGGGGAGCTGTTTTTT,CASSSRLTGELFF
TRBJ1-1,.,TRBD1,TRBV25-1,TGTGCCAGCAGTGAGACAGGGGCTCTGAACACTGAAGCTTTCTTT,CASSETGALNTEAFF
TRBJ2-1,.,.,TRBV5-1,TGCGCCAGCAGCATGGATCCGACTAACAATGAGCAGTTCTTC,CASSMDPTNNEQFF
TRBJ2-5,.,.,TRBV5-1,TGCGCCAGCAGCTTGGACAGTCAAGAGACCCAGTACTTC,CASSLDSQETQYF
TRBJ2-7,.,.,TRBV27,TGTGCCAGCAGTTTATCCCCTCCCTACGAGCAGTACTTC,CASSLSPPYEQYF
TRBJ2-5,once,TRBD2,TRBV4-3,TGCGCCAGCAGCCAAGATCCGGGACTAGCGGAGTCAGAGACCCAGTACTTC,CASSQDPGLAESETQYF
TRBJ1-2,few,.,TRBV19,TGTGCCAGTAGTATTGAGTTGGACTATGGCTACACCTTC,CASSIELDYGYTF
TRBJ1-2,once,.,TRBV21-1,TGTGCCAGCAGCCCCATGGGAGGATCCTATGGCTACACCTTC,CASSPMGGSYGYTF
TRBJ2-1,.,.,TRBV15,TGTGCCACCAGCAGAGATGTACGGGGATATGAGCAGTTCTTC,CATSRDVRGYEQFF
TRBJ2-7,.,.,TRBV9,TGTGCCAGCAGCGTAGAAGGGGGCGAGCAGTACTTC,CASSVEGGEQYF
TRBJ2-7,.,TRBD2,TRBV7-9,TGTGCCAGCAGCTCCGGGACTAGCGGGAGCTACGAGCAGTACTTC,CASSSGTSGSYEQYF
TRBJ2-1,.,TRBD1,TRBV7-2,TGTGCCAGCAGCCCGCAGACAGGGGGGCGCAATGAGCAGTTCTTC,CASSPQTGGRNEQFF
TRBJ1-1,.,TRBD1,TRBV5-1,TGCGCCAGCAGCTTTCAGGGGGCGGAAGCTTTCTTT,CASSFQGAEAFF
TRBJ2-7,.,TRBD2,TRBV4-1,TGCGCCAGCACCAAAGGGGGACTAGCGGGAGTCGGCGAGCAGTACTTC,CASTKGGLAGVGEQYF
TRBJ2-3,.,TRBD2,TRBV10-3,TGTGCCATCAGTGAGTCGTACCTAGCGGGAGTAGGAGATACGCAGTATTTT,CAISESYLAGVGDTQYF
TRBJ2-7,few,TRBD2,TRBV7-2,TGTGCCAGCAGCTCCGGACTAGCGGGAGGGGGCGAGCAGTACTTC,CASSSGLAGGGEQYF
TRBJ2-3,.,TRBD2,TRBV7-7,TGTGCCAGCAGCTTAGGACTAGCGGGAAGAGATACGCAGTATTTT,CASSLGLAGRDTQYF
TRBJ2-1,.,TRBD2,TRBV27,TGTGCCAGTGCAGGGCGGGGGGATACCTACAATGAGCAGTTCTTC,CASAGRGDTYNEQFF
TRBJ2-2,.,TRBD2,TRBV27,TGTGCCAGCAGTTACCAGACGGGAGGGGCCACCGGGGAGCTGTTTTTT,CASSYQTGGATGELFF